One sample yielded the 22 T cell receptor beta chains listed below, sequenced in a study of blood T cell repertoires in COVID-19 (dated by TCRdb to about 2020). The method behind the library was the immunoSEQ multiplex PCR assay. Drawn from immuneACCESS, this table holds only the in-frame rearrangements with V and J called that TCRdb kept. Clones are partly lost; checked studies trace under half to an unresolved V gene and leave the rest unexplained. This sample lists roughly 80,000 clones; approximately 85% were detected once. The top ten clones comprise roughly 27% of the sample. The sequencing sample was made of peripheral blood. Receptors were obtained from a human donor in a cohort sampled during active COVID-19.

V usage is TRBV4-1 and J usage is TRBJ2-1; D not certain. The germline V and J ends were trimmed by 0 bases and 6 bases, with 9 bases remaining between them. The CDR3 spans 14 residues. Per germline, CDR1 MGHRA and CDR2 YSYEKL. The CDR3 coding sequence is TGCGCCAGCAGCCAAGAAGCAAGCATCAATGAGCAGTTCTTC. The encoded protein is CASSQEASINEQFF.

This clone was detected a few times. J is TRBJ2-3 and V is TRBV10-1; 7 bases agree with TRBD2. The CDR3 spans 16 residues. Trimming cost V 4 bases and J 6 bases; bases outside gene matches: 13. The germline CDR1 and CDR2 sequences are WNHNN and SYGVQD (reference sequence). The CDR3 DNA reads as TGCGCCAGCAGTGGGCAGCGGGGAGGCTCGGGGGATACGCAGTATTTT. This sequence encodes CASSGQRGGSGDTQYF.

This sequence joins TRBV28 and TRBJ1-6, with TRBD1 matching over 8 bases. Germline CDR1 and CDR2: MDHEN and SYDVKM. V shed 2 bases, J shed 9 bases, and the junction held 9 bases outside the gene matches. The CDR3 has 16 amino acids. CDR3 sequence reads: CASSLTGGVLGSPLHF. The CDR3 DNA reads as TGTGCCAGCAGTTTAACAGGGGGGGTACTGGGTTCACCCCTCCACTTT.

CDR3 nucleotide sequence: TGTGCCAGCCAAAGGGGAGGGGTTACCTATGGCTACACCTTC. It specifies CASQRGGVTYGYTF. This chain joins TRBV3-1 (or the pseudogene TRBV3-2) and TRBJ1-2, with a weak D call TRBD1 (5 bases). This CDR3 has 14 residues. Germline V lookup: CDR1 LGHDT, CDR2 YNNKEL (reference sequence). Trimming shortened V by 8 bases and J by 4 bases, and 17 bases separated the two germline ends.

V and J are TRBV5-6 and TRBJ2-6; TRBD2 might be the D (6 bases). V lost 2 bases to trimming and J lost 0 bases, with 15 bases between them. The length of the CDR3 is 18 residues. The germline V gene encodes CDR1 SGHDT and CDR2 YYEEEE. As DNA, the CDR3 is TGTGCCAGCAGCTTCTTAGGAGGGGCGGGCTCTGGGGCCAACGTCCTGACTTTC. Its translation is CASSFLGGAGSGANVLTF.

This clone was seen more than once but under ten times. The chain joins TRBV6-5 to TRBJ2-7, with a tentative D call TRBD2 (6 bases). The V gene lost 6 bases and the J gene lost 1 base, with 16 bases spanning the gap. Per the germline V gene, CDR1 is MNHEY and CDR2 is SVGAGI. This CDR3 has 15 residues. In nucleotides, the CDR3 is TGTGCCAGCAGCTCATCCGGGACTCAGTCCTACGAGCAGTACTTC. Protein: CASSSSGTQSYEQYF.

This CDR3 reads CAWSVGVNSPLHF. In DNA form, the CDR3 reads TGTGCCTGGAGTGTCGGAGTTAATTCACCCCTCCACTTT. This chain links TRBV30 with TRBJ1-6; D remains ambiguous. The CDR3 loop spans 13 amino acids. Germline CDR1 reads GTSNPN; CDR2 reads SVGIG (reference sequence). Between the trimmed V and J ends, which lost 0 bases and 6 bases, there was a span of 6 bases.

The chain recombines TRBV5-1 with TRBJ2-7, with D unresolved. This CDR3 is built from 12 residues. V lost 5 bases and J 0 bases, leaving 6 bases between the germline ends. Looked up from germline, CDR1 is SGHRS and CDR2 is YFSETQ. The CDR3 DNA reads as TGCGCCAGCAGATCAATCTCCTACGAGCAGTACTTC. The encoded protein is CASRSISYEQYF.

This chain joins TRBV13 and TRBJ2-2; 8 bases align to TRBD2. The length of the CDR3 is 14 residues. With 5 bases clipped from V and 3 bases from J, the junction kept 2 bases outside the gene matches. CDR1 is PRHDT, CDR2 FYEKMQ, per germline (reference sequence). The CDR3 is CASSPRGDTGELFF. In DNA, the CDR3 is TGTGCCAGCAGCCCGCGGGGGGACACCGGGGAGCTGTTTTTT.

The chain carries TRBV5-1 and TRBJ2-5; tentative D call: TRBD1 (5 bases). This CDR3 is 13 amino acids long. Looked up from germline, CDR1 is SGHRS and CDR2 is YFSETQ. The germline V and J ends were trimmed by 4 bases and 7 bases, with 14 bases remaining between them. The CDR3 reads CASSLVPQGTQYF. In DNA form, the CDR3 reads TGCGCCAGCAGCCTGGTCCCCCAGGGGACCCAGTACTTC.

J is TRBJ1-3 and V is TRBV18; possible D gene TRBD1, 5 bases. The CDR3 has 14 residues. V lost 4 bases and J 5 bases, leaving 12 bases between the germline ends. Looked up from germline, CDR1 is KGHSH and CDR2 is LQKENI. The CDR3 here is CASSRGTERNTIYF. Written as DNA, the CDR3 is TGTGCCAGCTCACGTGGGACTGAGCGAAACACCATATATTTT.

CDR3 region: CASSSRTGGAQGYTF. Here the CDR3 DNA reads TGTGCCAGCAGCTCCCGGACAGGGGGCGCACAGGGCTACACCTTC. This chain connects TRBV5-4 to TRBJ1-2; the match to TRBD1 covers 11 bases. This CDR3 is built from 15 residues. In germline, CDR1 is SGHNT, CDR2 YYREEE (reference sequence). V trimming: 3 bases; J trimming: 8 bases; junction bases outside the gene matches: 9.

The chain joins TRBV7-9 to TRBJ2-5; D may be TRBD2 (7 bases). V lost 5 bases and J lost 5, with 21 bases in between. This CDR3 has 16 amino acids. CDR1 and CDR2 from the germline V gene are SEHNR and FQNEAQ (reference sequence). The CDR3 bases are TGTGCCAGCAGCCAAGGGAGGGGGGGCGCCTGGGAGACCCAGTACTTC. Translation gives CASSQGRGGAWETQYF.

The chain recombines TRBV2 with TRBJ2-3; D remains unclear. This CDR3 is 14 amino acids long. V lost 3 bases and J 6 bases, leaving 13 bases between the germline ends. CDR1 SNHLY and CDR2 FYNNEI come from the germline V gene. The DNA for the CDR3 is TGTGCCAGCAGTGACCTTATACGTAGCGATACGCAGTATTTT. Amino acid sequence: CASSDLIRSDTQYF.

The chain joins TRBV4-1 to TRBJ2-1; D uncertain. The CDR3 contains 11 residues. The V gene lost 2 bases and the J gene lost 8 bases, with 4 bases spanning the gap. Per germline, CDR1 MGHRA and CDR2 YSYEKL. The chain's CDR3 is CASSQSYEQFF. CDR3 sequence (DNA): TGCGCCAGCAGCCAAAGCTATGAGCAGTTCTTC.

The rearrangement joins TRBV6-1 to TRBJ1-5; D might be TRBD1 (5 bases). Between the trimmed V and J ends, which lost 2 bases and 7 bases, there was a span of 15 bases. The CDR3 totals 15 residues. Germline assignment: CDR1 MNHNS and CDR2 SASEGT. The CDR3 protein is CASSEIGATRQPQHF. The CDR3 bases are TGTGCCAGCAGTGAAATAGGGGCGACGAGACAGCCCCAGCATTTT.

This chain joins TRBV27 and TRBJ2-7; D call uncertain. The germline V and J ends were trimmed by 5 bases and 4 bases, with 12 bases remaining between them. This CDR3 region has 13 residues. Germline V gene lookup returns CDR1 MNHEY and CDR2 SMNVEV (reference sequence). Here the CDR3 DNA reads TGTGCCAGCAGTCCCGTTTGGCTGTACGAGCAGTACTTC. Translating gives CASSPVWLYEQYF.

This chain joins TRBV5-6 and TRBJ2-3; a weak D match, TRBD1 (6 bases). V lost 0 bases to trimming and J lost 7 bases, with 9 bases between them. The CDR3 sequence is 13 residues long. Germline CDR1 reads SGHDT; CDR2 reads YYEEEE. The CDR3 DNA follows: TGTGCCAGCAGCTTGGACTGGGGGCATACGCAGTATTTT. This translates into CASSLDWGHTQYF. Looking up the rest from reference TRBV5-6 and TRBJ2-3 gives the full variable domain: DAGVTQSPTHLIKTRGQQVTLRCSPKSGHDTVSWYQQALGQGPQFIFQYYEEEERQRGNFPDRFSGHQFPNYSSELNVNALLLGDSALYLCASSLDWGHTQYFGPGTRLTVL.

J is TRBJ2-3 and V is TRBV6-1, with D perhaps TRBD2 (6 bases). This CDR3 is 17 amino acids long. The V gene lost 1 base and the J gene lost 2 bases, with 16 bases spanning the gap. CDR1 MNHNS and CDR2 SASEGT come from the germline V gene. Here the CDR3 reads CASSEGGWRGYTDTQYF. The CDR3 region has the DNA TGTGCCAGCAGTGAAGGGGGGTGGCGGGGCTACACAGATACGCAGTATTTT.

The chain has TRBV23-1 and TRBJ2-7, with 8 bases lining up with TRBD2. TRBV23-1 is an ORF, and what it does is uncertain. The CDR3 spans 16 residues. V trimming: 4 bases; J trimming: 1 base; junction bases outside the gene matches: 9. CDR3 DNA sequence: TGCGCCAGCAGTCTGGGACTAGGTCTTAAGTCCTACGAGCAGTACTTC. It encodes CASSLGLGLKSYEQYF.

This chain uses TRBV6-5 with TRBJ1-6, with a possible D match to TRBD1 (6 bases). The CDR3 loop spans 15 amino acids. Per germline, CDR1 MNHEY and CDR2 SVGAGI. The V gene lost 6 bases and the J gene lost 9 bases, with 18 bases spanning the gap. CDR3 in DNA: TGTGCCAGCAGCCGACCGAGGGGGGGAGGTTCACCCCTCCACTTT. This sequence encodes CASSRPRGGGSPLHF.

The V and J genes are TRBV5-4 and TRBJ1-3, with D tentatively TRBD1 (6 bases). The CDR3 extends over 14 amino acids. Between the trimmed V and J ends, which lost 4 bases and 2 bases, there was a span of 10 bases. Germline V gene sequence: CDR1 SGHNT, CDR2 YYREEE (reference sequence). CDR3 nucleotide sequence: TGTGCCAGCAGCGTTACAGGGACTGGAAACACCATATATTTT. This gives the protein CASSVTGTGNTIYF.